This T cell receptor beta chain appears in the sequencing data of a study of T-cell reconstitution after alpha-beta-depleted transplantation in children. The CDR3 is 15 residues long. Trimming stripped 7 bases from V and 11 bases from J, with 21 bases between. This clonotype was detected ten times or more. The target antigen is unknown. It was with unique molecular identifiers that the TCRbeta library was prepared. TCRdb fed the PCR reads into MiXCR, producing one record per CDR3 protein. In the table there are 200,000 to 300,000 distinct CDR3 sequences, roughly 23% of which are singletons. Study-wide findings and caveats: The origin of alpha-beta T cells about two months after transplant was reportedly several hundred expanded graft clones. T cells produced anew were the main source of T-cell counts and diversity one year after transplant. Surviving recipient T cells and thymic progenitors underlay high day-60 TCRbeta diversity in some patients.

The rearrangement joins TRBV12-3 or TRBV12-4 to TRBJ2-6, with a weak D call TRBD1 (5 bases). This clonotype was obtained from a girl aged 2-10 years with Fanconi anemia, due to receive a stem cell transplant. Source: PBMCs, taken before TCRalphabeta/CD19-depleted stem cell transplant. The DNA of the CDR3 is TGTGCCAGCACTCGTTCAGGGCTCTCACTGGACGTCCTGACTTTC. Protein: CASTRSGLSLDVLTF.